These T cell receptor beta chains were read from a single sample in a study of CD8+ T cells in alopecia areata. TCRdb's copy holds only in-frame clones and misses some; the assay was immunoSEQ multiplex PCR. Altogether fewer than 200,000 clones are present, 60% to 75% being singletons, with the ten largest covering 13% to 15%. Sequenced here: CD4+ T cells sorted from blood, sampled at week 24, from a patient treated with tofacitinib. The receptor set was obtained from a human donor with alopecia areata. The CDR3 runs from the conserved cysteine through the conserved F or W. Fields, in order: clone size, D gene, V gene, J gene, CDR3 protein, CDR3 DNA. A D gene is named only where the DNA matches it firmly. Only part of the rows carry a size: once, few, many, or a class if the clone is expanded.

>.|.|TRBV6-5|TRBJ2-2
CASRSSTGELFF
TGTGCCAGCAGGTCATCGACCGGGGAGCTGTTTTTT
>.|TRBD1|TRBV23-1|TRBJ1-4
CASSKDRGLGEKLFF
TGCGCCAGCAGTAAAGACAGGGGGTTGGGTGAAAAACTGTTTTTT
>.|TRBD1|TRBV9|TRBJ2-5
CASSARTGGETQYF
TGTGCCAGCAGCGCCCGGACAGGGGGAGAGACCCAGTACTTC
>.|.|TRBV7-9|TRBJ2-3
CASSTGSDTQYF
TGTGCCAGCAGCACAGGGTCCGATACGCAGTATTTT
>.|.|TRBV2|TRBJ1-5
CASRVGSNQPQHF
TGTGCCAGCAGGGTCGGCAGCAATCAGCCCCAGCATTTT
>.|TRBD1|TRBV30|TRBJ2-2
CAGGRTGELFF
TGTGCAGGGGGCCGAACCGGGGAGCTGTTTTTT
>.|TRBD1|TRBV18|TRBJ1-1
CASSQGADTEAFF
TGTGCCAGCTCTCAGGGGGCGGACACTGAAGCTTTCTTT
>few|.|TRBV7-9|TRBJ1-1
CASAPARGLNTEAFF
TGTGCCAGCGCCCCCGCGCGGGGGTTGAACACTGAAGCTTTCTTT
>.|.|TRBV2|TRBJ2-7
CASSEEGMGEQYF
TGTGCCAGCAGTGAAGAGGGAATGGGGGAGCAGTACTTC
>.|.|TRBV20-1|TRBJ2-1
CSALIYPEQFF
TGCAGTGCTCTCATCTATCCCGAGCAGTTCTTC
>.|.|TRBV27|TRBJ1-1
CASSLEGRVNTEAFF
TGTGCCAGCAGTCTGGAGGGCAGGGTGAACACTGAAGCTTTCTTT
>.|TRBD1|TRBV27|TRBJ1-6
CASSPDRGHGSPLHF
TGTGCCAGCAGTCCAGACAGGGGGCATGGATCACCCCTCCACTTT
>.|.|TRBV30|TRBJ1-6
CAWRALQSPLHF
TGTGCCTGGAGGGCCTTGCAGTCACCCCTCCACTTT
>.|.|TRBV4-1|TRBJ2-2
CASTPAEKTGELFF
TGCGCCAGCACCCCCGCGGAGAAAACCGGGGAGCTGTTTTTT
>.|.|TRBV14|TRBJ1-2
CASSKRGGGYNYGYTF
TGTGCCAGCAGCAAACGAGGGGGTGGCTATAACTATGGCTACACCTTC
>few|TRBD2|TRBV5-1|TRBJ2-3
CASTRGVLLGYHTDTQYF
TGCGCCAGCACGCGGGGGGTTCTCCTGGGTTATCACACAGATACGCAGTATTTT
>few|TRBD1|TRBV29-1|TRBJ2-3
CSGSRDRGTDTQYF
TGCAGCGGATCCCGGGACAGGGGGACAGATACGCAGTATTTT
>.|.|TRBV7-2|TRBJ1-2
CASSLVQLYGYTF
TGTGCCAGCAGCTTAGTACAGCTCTATGGCTACACCTTC
>.|TRBD1|TRBV27|TRBJ2-7
CASGGTGETYEQYF
TGTGCCAGCGGAGGGACAGGGGAAACCTACGAGCAGTACTTC
>.|.|TRBV30|TRBJ1-2
CATQLNYGYTF
TGTGCCACCCAGCTAAACTATGGCTACACCTTC
>.|.|TRBV27|TRBJ2-5
CASTGSWGGTQYF
TGTGCCAGCACAGGGAGTTGGGGAGGGACCCAGTACTTC
>.|.|TRBV30|TRBJ2-2
CAWSVLGGFLNTGELFF
TGTGCCTGGAGTGTACTTGGCGGGTTCTTGAACACCGGGGAGCTGTTTTTT
>.|.|TRBV21-1|TRBJ1-6
CASKSSSPLHF
TGTGCCAGCAAGTCAAGTTCACCCCTCCACTTT
>.|.|TRBV30|TRBJ2-1
CAWSVRDNEQFF
TGTGCCTGGAGTGTTAGGGATAATGAGCAGTTCTTC
>.|.|TRBV2|TRBJ2-2
CASSEDGGSGELFF
TGTGCCAGCAGTGAAGACGGAGGTTCCGGGGAGCTGTTTTTT
>.|.|TRBV29-1|TRBJ1-4
CSVGAPHSVKLFF
TGCAGCGTGGGGGCCCCACACAGCGTGAAACTGTTTTTT
>.|TRBD1|TRBV6-6|TRBJ1-2
CASSLTGGDGYTF
TGTGCCAGCAGTTTAACAGGGGGCGATGGCTACACCTTC
>.|TRBD2|TRBV30|TRBJ2-2
CAWDALAGAGELFF
TGTGCCTGGGACGCGCTAGCGGGGGCCGGGGAGCTGTTTTTT
>few|.|TRBV25-1|TRBJ1-2
CASSESFRVGPGTRGYTF
TGTGCCAGCAGTGAATCCTTCAGAGTTGGGCCCGGGACGAGGGGCTACACCTTC
>.|TRBD1|TRBV7-9|TRBJ2-5
CASSLGQGTQETQYF
TGTGCCAGCAGCCTGGGACAGGGGACACAAGAGACCCAGTACTTC
>.|.|TRBV11-2|TRBJ2-5
CASSFPGHQETQYF
TGTGCCAGCAGCTTTCCAGGGCACCAAGAGACCCAGTACTTC
>.|.|TRBV5-1|TRBJ2-7
CASSLVVSYEQYF
TGCGCCAGCAGCTTAGTTGTCTCCTACGAGCAGTACTTC
>.|.|TRBV10-2|TRBJ1-1
CASSGAGRTEAFF
TGCGCCAGCAGTGGAGCAGGGCGGACTGAAGCTTTCTTT
>.|TRBD1|TRBV2|TRBJ1-5
CASSLQGAHQPQHF
TGTGCCAGCAGTTTACAGGGGGCGCATCAGCCCCAGCATTTT
>.|.|TRBV18|TRBJ1-2
CASSPPGSYGYTF
TGTGCCAGCTCACCACCAGGCAGCTATGGCTACACCTTC
>.|.|TRBV25-1|TRBJ2-5
CASSERDFQETQYF
TGTGCCAGCAGTGAAAGGGACTTTCAAGAGACCCAGTACTTC
>.|TRBD1|TRBV6-5|TRBJ1-2
CASSLGTGGGYTF
TGTGCCAGCAGTCTAGGGACAGGGGGTGGCTACACCTTC
>.|.|TRBV20-1|TRBJ2-3
CSAAMADTQYF
TGCAGTGCAGCCATGGCAGATACGCAGTATTTT
>.|.|TRBV19|TRBJ1-5
CASSIYSQPQHF
TGTGCCAGTAGTATTTATTCACAGCCCCAGCATTTT
>.|.|TRBV29-1|TRBJ1-5
CSVGTVDSNQPQHF
TGCAGCGTTGGAACAGTAGATAGCAATCAGCCCCAGCATTTT
>few|TRBD1|TRBV29-1|TRBJ2-4
CSVEGTARKNIQYF
TGCAGCGTTGAGGGGACAGCTCGCAAAAACATTCAGTACTTC
>.|.|TRBV6-5|TRBJ2-7
CASSYADNGYEQYF
TGTGCCAGCAGTTACGCTGACAACGGCTACGAGCAGTACTTC
>few|.|TRBV7-2|TRBJ1-5
CASSFGTSAGPQHF
TGTGCCAGCAGCTTCGGGACCTCCGCAGGGCCCCAGCATTTT
>once|.|TRBV29-1|TRBJ1-1
CSVVGQMTLEAFF
TGCAGCGTTGTAGGACAGATGACACTTGAAGCTTTCTTT
>.|.|TRBV7-2|TRBJ1-5
CASSLEGPFSNQPQHF
TGTGCCAGCAGCTTAGAAGGTCCATTTAGCAATCAGCCCCAGCATTTT
>.|TRBD2|TRBV4-2|TRBJ2-1
CASSPLGGLAGTDEQFF
TGTGCCAGCAGCCCCCTGGGGGGACTAGCGGGGACAGATGAGCAGTTCTTC
>few|TRBD1|TRBV29-1|TRBJ1-2
CSAGQGTYGYTF
TGCAGCGCCGGACAGGGTACCTATGGCTACACCTTC
>.|TRBD2|TRBV7-2|TRBJ2-5
CASERGAGETQYF
TGTGCCAGTGAGCGGGGGGCTGGGGAGACCCAGTACTTC
>.|.|TRBV5-1|TRBJ1-1
CASIPHEGGTEAFF
TGCGCCAGCATCCCGCACGAAGGGGGCACTGAAGCTTTCTTT
>.|.|TRBV5-8|TRBJ2-5
CASSLVLETQYF
TGTGCCAGCAGCTTGGTTTTGGAGACCCAGTACTTC
>.|.|TRBV6-5|TRBJ1-6
CASSYGPSYNSPLHF
TGTGCCAGCAGTTATGGTCCCTCCTATAATTCACCCCTCCACTTT